The entry below describes one T cell receptor (beta chain). This clonotype was seen only a few times. Its antigen is currently not known. No much larger clone is present one base from it, and per-base qualities are unavailable. This specimen comes from a study of regulatory T cells in long-lasting Graves disease (dated by TCRdb to about 2021). Context from the whole study: Patients with newly diagnosed Graves' disease had been on antithyroid drugs for under 3 months. The study took place in China and was registered as a clinical trial. Peripheral blood TCR sequencing and RNA sequencing compared persistent Graves' disease patients with newly diagnosed Graves' disease patients. A total of 33 samples were covered by TCR sequencing, comprising some 13 persistent and 20 or so newly diagnosed Graves' disease patients. Findings and caveats that apply to the study as a whole: Persistent patients shared more public clonotypes among themselves (more than 2,500) than newly diagnosed patients did (roughly 910). Sequencing and analysis were limited to the TCR beta chain. Peripheral blood alone was examined, since thyroid tissue, which constituted the primary lesion, could not be accessed. TRBV28, TRBJ1-2 and TRBJ2-5 were preferentially used in persistent disease, while TRBV20-1 and TRBJ2-1 were favored in newly diagnosed disease. Lower TCR Shannon entropy and fewer highly expanded clones were observed in persistent Graves' disease patients than in newly diagnosed patients, which suggested clonal expansion. As a limitation, the authors acknowledged that the small sample size may reduce accuracy.

Inclusive of the bounding cysteine and phenylalanine, the CDR3 is 12 residues long. Of the read, only the CDR3 DNA is kept; its 36 bases are in frame from base 1. The V end loses 0 bases and the J end loses 13 bases, and a stretch of 15 bases separates them. As encoded in the germline V gene (reference sequence), CDR1 is DFQATT while CDR2 is SNEGSKA. The time point label corresponds to: newly diagnosed GD, antithyroid drugs for less than 3 months. RNA was extracted from PBMCs in TRIzol for both TCR sequencing and RNA sequencing. Graves' disease was diagnosed according to American Thyroid Association guidelines. Recruitment of patients was carried out at an endocrinology department in Xi'an, China. From each patient, 8 to 10 milliliters of peripheral blood was collected into an EDTA anticoagulant tube. Ficoll Paque Plus density gradient separation was used to isolate PBMCs, and no further T cell sorting was performed. RNA quality was checked with an Agilent 2100 Bioanalyzer and agarose gel, and concentration with a NanoDrop 2000.

Receptor amplification or capture employed multiplex PCR. Instrument used: Illumina HiSeq 4000. iRepertoire HTBI primers and Arm-PCR amplification of CDR3 regions were used to construct TCR beta libraries. Gel purification was performed on PCR products prior to sequencing. Turning to the authors' computational methods: A total of 62 TRBV and under 15 TRBJ segments were identified across samples and were used for gene usage analysis of CDR3 amino acid clonotypes. Filtered high-quality paired reads were merged into contigs using COPE and FqMerger. BLAST was used to align contigs to IMGT TRBV, TRBD and TRBJ reference genes, with CDR3 defined following IMGT. Clonotypes above 0.1% frequency were classified as highly expanded clones. Shannon entropy served as the measure of repertoire diversity, while the Gini coefficient captured V-J evenness. A clonotype was considered public if more than one individual shared it. Using fastp at Q25 and MiXCR, TCRdb reprocessed the public reads and kept productive beta chains. Rows with a matching CDR3 protein are joined into one entry that keeps the most common DNA and genes. Here the V and J calls rest on TCRdb's processing, not on the authors' analysis. For this sample the table gives 300,000 to 400,000 distinct CDR3 sequences, of which under 20% were detected only once. The ten largest account for about 40% of the sample.

Sequenced here: peripheral blood mononuclear cells (PBMCs), sampled at new diagnosis, from a patient treated with antithyroid drugs. In this chain, TRBV20-1 is recombined with TRBJ1-2; TRBD1 is a weak D gene call, 6 bases matching. The receptor comes from a female donor with Graves disease. This receptor carries the CDR3 CSARDSLTGCTF. The sequenced DNA: TGCAGTGCTAGAGATTCTCTGACAGGTTGCACCTTC.